This is a list of T cell receptor beta chains from one sample in a study of cytomegalovirus exposure and HLA in healthy donors. Some clones are missing from TCRdb's copy, which holds only in-frame ones; the method was immunoSEQ multiplex PCR. The repertoire holds tens of thousands of clones, with roughly 76% as singletons. The material sequenced was PBMCs. Every receptor here comes from a man between 18 and 35 years old in good health and CMV-seronegative. The CDR3 runs from the conserved cysteine through the conserved F or W. A D gene is named only where the DNA matches it firmly. Clone size, where shown, is once, few, many, or a class for clones that have expanded.

d_call: NA; j_call: TRBJ2-1; clone_size: NA; v_call: TRBV6-6; cdr3_nt: TGTGCCAGCAGTTACACGGCAGGGCGGAGTGATGAGCAGTTCTTC; cdr3_aa: CASSYTAGRSDEQFF
d_call: NA; j_call: TRBJ2-5; clone_size: NA; v_call: TRBV29-1; cdr3_nt: TGCAGCGTTGCTCCGGGGGAGACCCAGTACTTC; cdr3_aa: CSVAPGETQYF
d_call: TRBD1; j_call: TRBJ2-7; clone_size: NA; v_call: TRBV29-1; cdr3_nt: TGCAGCGTTGAAGAGTATCAGGGACGGGACAGGGGATACGAGCAGTACTTC; cdr3_aa: CSVEEYQGRDRGYEQYF
d_call: TRBD2; j_call: TRBJ2-1; clone_size: NA; v_call: TRBV2; cdr3_nt: TGTGCCAGTCGAGCTAGCGGGGGGAGGCACAATGAGCAGTTCTTC; cdr3_aa: CASRASGGRHNEQFF
d_call: TRBD1; j_call: TRBJ1-1; clone_size: NA; v_call: TRBV4-2; cdr3_nt: TGTGCCAGCAGCCAAGAGACAGGGGGAAAGAGCACTGAAGCTTTCTTT; cdr3_aa: CASSQETGGKSTEAFF
d_call: NA; j_call: TRBJ2-7; clone_size: NA; v_call: TRBV30; cdr3_nt: TGTGCCTGGAGTGTGGAATTGGGCACGGCCTACGAGCAGTACTTC; cdr3_aa: CAWSVELGTAYEQYF
d_call: NA; j_call: TRBJ1-4; clone_size: NA; v_call: TRBV27; cdr3_nt: TGTGCCAGCAGTTTCCAGGGACAATCCGGATTTAATGAAAAACTGTTTTTT; cdr3_aa: CASSFQGQSGFNEKLFF
d_call: TRBD1; j_call: TRBJ1-1; clone_size: NA; v_call: TRBV6-1; cdr3_nt: TGTGCCAGCAGTGAATACAGGGGGTTATTCTACACTGAAGCTTTCTTT; cdr3_aa: CASSEYRGLFYTEAFF
d_call: TRBD1; j_call: TRBJ2-1; clone_size: NA; v_call: TRBV2; cdr3_nt: TGTGCCAGCAAGCGCGGGGACAGGGTTTCCTACAATGAGCAGTTCTTC; cdr3_aa: CASKRGDRVSYNEQFF
d_call: TRBD1; j_call: TRBJ2-2; clone_size: NA; v_call: TRBV7-6; cdr3_nt: TGTGCCAGCAGCTTTCGACAGGGGGCACTTAACACCGGGGAGCTGTTTTTT; cdr3_aa: CASSFRQGALNTGELFF
d_call: TRBD2; j_call: TRBJ2-3; clone_size: once; v_call: TRBV2; cdr3_nt: TGTGCCAGCAGGCGCGGCCTAGCGGCTAGCACAGATACGCAGTATTTT; cdr3_aa: CASRRGLAASTDTQYF
d_call: TRBD1; j_call: TRBJ2-7; clone_size: NA; v_call: TRBV5-1; cdr3_nt: TGCGCCAGCACCTGGGGACAGGGGACCTCCTACGAGCAGTACTTC; cdr3_aa: CASTWGQGTSYEQYF
d_call: TRBD1; j_call: TRBJ2-1; clone_size: NA; v_call: TRBV15; cdr3_nt: TGTGCCACCAGCAGAGTTCCGACCGGGACAGGGAGCTACAATGAGCAGTTCTTC; cdr3_aa: CATSRVPTGTGSYNEQFF
d_call: TRBD2; j_call: TRBJ2-6; clone_size: NA; v_call: TRBV11-2; cdr3_nt: TGTGCCAGCAGCCCTTTCGGGGGGGGCCCCTCTGGGGCCAACGTCCTGACTTTC; cdr3_aa: CASSPFGGGPSGANVLTF
d_call: TRBD1; j_call: TRBJ2-7; clone_size: NA; v_call: TRBV4-2; cdr3_nt: TGTGCCAGCAGCCTCCGGGACAGCCCAATAAACGAGCAGTACTTC; cdr3_aa: CASSLRDSPINEQYF
d_call: TRBD2; j_call: TRBJ2-2; clone_size: NA; v_call: TRBV25-1; cdr3_nt: TGTGCCAGCACGACTAGCGGGGACACCGGGGAGCTGTTTTTT; cdr3_aa: CASTTSGDTGELFF
d_call: NA; j_call: TRBJ1-3; clone_size: NA; v_call: TRBV2; cdr3_nt: TGTGCCAGCAGTGGAGGGAGCAGCAGCTCTGGAAACACCATATATTTT; cdr3_aa: CASSGGSSSSGNTIYF
d_call: NA; j_call: TRBJ1-3; clone_size: once; v_call: TRBV4-2; cdr3_nt: TGTGCCAGCGTATCAGGGGAGTACTCTGGAAACACCATATATTTT; cdr3_aa: CASVSGEYSGNTIYF
d_call: TRBD1; j_call: TRBJ2-6; clone_size: NA; v_call: TRBV15; cdr3_nt: TGTGCCACCAACCGGAAAGGACAGGGAACTCTCTCTGGGGCCAACGTCCTGACTTTC; cdr3_aa: CATNRKGQGTLSGANVLTF
d_call: NA; j_call: TRBJ1-2; clone_size: NA; v_call: TRBV5-4; cdr3_nt: TGTGCCAGCTCGGGCAGGGACTATGGCTACACCTTC; cdr3_aa: CASSGRDYGYTF
d_call: TRBD2; j_call: TRBJ2-1; clone_size: NA; v_call: TRBV6-1; cdr3_nt: TGTGCCAGCAGGTCCCCGGCTAGCGGGGGTGAGCAGTTCTTC; cdr3_aa: CASRSPASGGEQFF
d_call: TRBD1; j_call: TRBJ1-1; clone_size: NA; v_call: TRBV7-2; cdr3_nt: TGTGCCAGCAGCGACCAGGGGGCGAAAGCTGAAGCTTTCTTT; cdr3_aa: CASSDQGAKAEAFF
d_call: NA; j_call: TRBJ1-6; clone_size: NA; v_call: TRBV27; cdr3_nt: TGTGCCAGCAGAAACAGGGTAGCCGTGGCGGGCTCACCCCTCCACTTT; cdr3_aa: CASRNRVAVAGSPLHF
d_call: NA; j_call: TRBJ1-5; clone_size: NA; v_call: TRBV11-2; cdr3_nt: TGTGCCAGCAGCTTAGATCTCGGGGGTGGCAATCAGCCCCAGCATTTT; cdr3_aa: CASSLDLGGGNQPQHF
d_call: TRBD1; j_call: TRBJ1-1; clone_size: NA; v_call: TRBV5-1; cdr3_nt: TGCGCCAGTCACCGGGACAGGGGGCGCGAGGACACTGAAGCTTTCTTT; cdr3_aa: CASHRDRGREDTEAFF
d_call: NA; j_call: TRBJ2-5; clone_size: NA; v_call: TRBV19; cdr3_nt: TGTGCCAGTAGTACAGGGTTCGTTCAAGAGACCCAGTACTTC; cdr3_aa: CASSTGFVQETQYF
d_call: NA; j_call: TRBJ2-3; clone_size: NA; v_call: TRBV19; cdr3_nt: TGTGCCAGTAGTACCCAGGGTGAAGGGGATACGCAGTATTTT; cdr3_aa: CASSTQGEGDTQYF
d_call: TRBD1; j_call: TRBJ2-5; clone_size: NA; v_call: TRBV2; cdr3_nt: TGTGCCAGCAGCTACGGGACAGGGGGCGGGAAAGAGACCCAGTACTTC; cdr3_aa: CASSYGTGGGKETQYF
d_call: TRBD1; j_call: TRBJ2-7; clone_size: NA; v_call: TRBV27; cdr3_nt: TGTGCCAGCAGTAGTTTAGACAGGGTGCTCTACGAGCAGTACTTC; cdr3_aa: CASSSLDRVLYEQYF
d_call: NA; j_call: TRBJ1-6; clone_size: once; v_call: TRBV6-1; cdr3_nt: TGTGCCAGCAGTGATGGGGCCCCCCTCCACTTT; cdr3_aa: CASSDGAPLHF
d_call: TRBD1; j_call: TRBJ1-1; clone_size: NA; v_call: TRBV5-1; cdr3_nt: TGCGCCAGCAGAGACAGGGTAGGGGACACTGAAGCTTTCTTT; cdr3_aa: CASRDRVGDTEAFF
d_call: NA; j_call: TRBJ1-1; clone_size: few; v_call: TRBV6-1; cdr3_nt: TGTGCCAGCAGCGTTGACAGTCCCACTGAAGCTTTCTTT; cdr3_aa: CASSVDSPTEAFF
d_call: TRBD1; j_call: TRBJ1-2; clone_size: NA; v_call: TRBV2; cdr3_nt: TGTGCCAGCAGGGGACAGGGAAGCTATGGCTACACCTTC; cdr3_aa: CASRGQGSYGYTF
d_call: TRBD1; j_call: TRBJ2-2; clone_size: NA; v_call: TRBV5-5; cdr3_nt: TGTGCCAGCAGCCGGACAGGGAACACCGGGGAGCTGTTTTTT; cdr3_aa: CASSRTGNTGELFF
d_call: TRBD2; j_call: TRBJ2-3; clone_size: few; v_call: TRBV9; cdr3_nt: TGTGCCAGCAGCACCACTGGGACTAGCGGGGGGGCGTCCTGGGATACGCAGTATTTT; cdr3_aa: CASSTTGTSGGASWDTQYF
d_call: TRBD1; j_call: TRBJ2-7; clone_size: NA; v_call: TRBV5-6; cdr3_nt: TGTGCCAGCAGTTCCGACAGGGCCTACGAGCAGTACTTC; cdr3_aa: CASSSDRAYEQYF
d_call: NA; j_call: TRBJ2-5; clone_size: once; v_call: TRBV28; cdr3_nt: TGTGCCAGCAACTTGGGGGGATGGGAGACCCAGTACTTC; cdr3_aa: CASNLGGWETQYF